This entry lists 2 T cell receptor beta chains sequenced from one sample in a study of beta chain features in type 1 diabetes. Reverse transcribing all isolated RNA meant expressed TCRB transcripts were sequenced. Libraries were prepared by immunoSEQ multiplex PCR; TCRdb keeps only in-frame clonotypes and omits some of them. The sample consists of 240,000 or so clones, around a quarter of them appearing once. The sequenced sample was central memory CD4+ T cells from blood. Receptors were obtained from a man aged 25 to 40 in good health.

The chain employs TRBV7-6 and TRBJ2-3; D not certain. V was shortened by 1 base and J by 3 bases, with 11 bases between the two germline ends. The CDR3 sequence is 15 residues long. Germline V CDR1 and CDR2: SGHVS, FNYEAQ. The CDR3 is CASSLGLRSTDTQYF. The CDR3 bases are TGTGCCAGCAGCTTAGGGTTAAGGTCAACAGATACGCAGTATTTT.

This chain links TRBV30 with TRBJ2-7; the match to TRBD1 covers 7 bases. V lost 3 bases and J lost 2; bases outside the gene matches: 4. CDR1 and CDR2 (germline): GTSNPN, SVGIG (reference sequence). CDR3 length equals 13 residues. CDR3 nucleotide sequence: TGTGCCTGGAGAGGGGGACAGACCTACGAGCAGTACTTC. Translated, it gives CAWRGGQTYEQYF. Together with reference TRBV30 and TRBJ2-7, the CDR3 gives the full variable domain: SQTIHQWPATLVQPVGSPLSLECTVEGTSNPNLYWYRQAAGRGLQLLFYSVGIGQISSEVPQNLSASRPQDRQFILSSKKLLLSDSGFYLCAWRGGQTYEQYFGPGTRLTVT.